These 16 T cell receptor beta chains came from one sample sequenced in a study of OX40 agonist ivuxolimab in advanced cancers. TCRdb's table, derived via immunoSEQ multiplex PCR, lists solely in-frame clones and lacks some. The sample holds approximately 81,000 clones, 86% seen once. The input for sequencing was CD4+ or CD8+ T cells sorted from blood, taken in a trial of the OX40 agonist ivuxolimab. All receptors come from an adult with an advanced solid tumor such as melanoma, head and neck, liver or kidney cancer.

The chain combines TRBV7-2 with TRBJ1-4; 8 bases fit TRBD1. Germline loops: CDR1 SGHTA, CDR2 FQGNSA. This CDR3 spans 15 amino acids. The trim removed 5 bases at V and 8 bases at J, leaving 10 bases unmatched. CDR3 amino acids: CASSPTTGAREKLFF. The CDR3 DNA follows: TGTGCCAGCAGCCCCACGACAGGGGCAAGGGAAAAACTGTTTTTT.

Here the CDR3 reads CASSFGETQYF. For the CDR3, the DNA is TGTGCCAGCAGTTTTGGGGAGACCCAGTACTTC. This rearrangement joins TRBV6-6 to TRBJ2-5, with unresolved D. CDR1 and CDR2 from the germline V gene are MNHNY and SVGAGI (reference sequence). Trimming took off 4 bases at V and 5 bases at J, with 5 bases between the two ends. There are 11 residues in the CDR3.

V usage is TRBV6-5 and J usage is TRBJ2-7, with 10 bases aligning to TRBD1. CDR3 length: 15 amino acids. Germline CDR1 MNHEY, CDR2 SVGAGI. V lost 2 bases to trimming and J lost 2 bases; unmatched junction nucleotides: 3. The CDR3 is CASSYHGTGAYEQYF. For the CDR3, the DNA is TGTGCCAGCAGTTACCACGGGACAGGGGCCTACGAGCAGTACTTC.

The table lists this clone with a count of one. The chain couples TRBV30 to TRBJ2-7; 7 bases line up with TRBD1. The V gene's germline CDR1 is GTSNPN and CDR2 SVGIG (reference sequence). V was clipped by 3 bases and J by 5 bases; unmatched bases: 4. The CDR3 covers 12 residues. In DNA, the CDR3 is TGTGCCTGGAGCAGACAGGGTAACGAGCAGTACTTC. It yields the protein CAWSRQGNEQYF.

This clone was recorded only once. J is TRBJ1-2 and V is TRBV25-1; D is ambiguous. This CDR3 region has 12 residues. Germline V gene lookup returns CDR1 MGHDK and CDR2 SYGVNS. V was shortened by 3 bases and J by 7 bases, with 9 bases between the two germline ends. The CDR3 region has the DNA TGTGCCAGCAGTGACCCGGGCTCTGGCTACACCTTC. This encodes CASSDPGSGYTF.

Written as DNA, the CDR3 is TGTGCCAGCAGCTTAGACCCCCTAGCGGGAGTCTACGAGCAGTACTTC. Translated: CASSLDPLAGVYEQYF. The chain is built from TRBV11-2 and TRBJ2-7, with 10 nucleotides matching TRBD2. V was pared by 0 bases and J by 3 bases, with 5 bases of the junction left unmatched. This CDR3 contains 16 residues. CDR1 is SGHAT, CDR2 FQNNGV, per germline.

V is TRBV19 and J is TRBJ2-5; TRBD2 matches 9 bases. This CDR3 comprises 15 residues. The germline gives CDR1 LNHDA, CDR2 SQIVND (reference sequence). With V trimmed by 7 bases and J by 5 bases, 11 bases remained unmatched. The CDR3 spells CASTKTSSGVETQYF. Written as DNA, the CDR3 is TGTGCCAGTACCAAAACGTCTAGCGGGGTTGAGACCCAGTACTTC.

The chain recombines TRBV18 with TRBJ2-7, with 10 bases aligning to TRBD1. This CDR3 has 15 amino acids. The V gene end was trimmed by 6 bases and the J gene end by 5 bases; junction bases not matched to a gene: 10. Germline V gene sequence: CDR1 KGHSH, CDR2 LQKENI. The CDR3 DNA follows: TGTGCCAGCTCCCGGGGGGGACAGGGGCTCGACGAGCAGTACTTC. It specifies CASSRGGQGLDEQYF.

The V call is TRBV6-5, the J call TRBJ2-5; TRBD2 might be the D (5 bases). V lost 2 bases, J lost 4 bases, and 8 bases lay in between. CDR3 size: 13 residues. In germline, CDR1 is MNHEY, CDR2 SVGAGI. Written as DNA, the CDR3 is TGTGCCAGCAGTTACCGGAGGAGAGAGACCCAGTACTTC. Its protein is CASSYRRRETQYF.

This chain uses TRBV11-2 with TRBJ1-2; TRBD1 might be the D (5 bases). The CDR3 is 13 residues long. The V and J ends lost 1 base and 7 bases respectively, with 10 bases between them. Germline V gives CDR1 SGHAT, CDR2 FQNNGV. For the CDR3, the DNA is TGTGCCAGCAGCTTAGGCAGGGAGATTGGCTACACCTTC. Its translation is CASSLGREIGYTF. Looking up the rest from reference TRBV11-2 and TRBJ1-2 gives the full variable domain: EAGVAQSPRYKIIEKRQSVAFWCNPISGHATLYWYQQILGQGPKLLIQFQNNGVVDDSQLPKDRFSAERLKGVDSTLKIQPAKLEDSAVYLCASSLGREIGYTFGSGTRLTVV.

This sequence joins TRBV9 and TRBJ1-3; D may be TRBD1 (5 bases). The CDR3 has 16 amino acids. V was pared by 0 bases and J by 0 bases, with 10 bases between. Per the germline V gene, CDR1 is SGDLS and CDR2 is YYNGEE. The CDR3 loop is CASSVAPGDSGNTIYF. CDR3 in DNA: TGTGCCAGCAGCGTAGCTCCGGGGGACTCTGGAAACACCATATATTTT. The variable domain in full, completed from reference TRBV9 and TRBJ1-3, reads DSGVTQTPKHLITATGQRVTLRCSPRSGDLSVYWYQQSLDQGLQFLIQYYNGEERAKGNILERFSAQQFPDLHSELNLSSLELGDSALYFCASSVAPGDSGNTIYFGEGSWLTVV.

The chain employs TRBV5-1 and TRBJ2-1, with TRBD1 matching 7 bases. J gave up 3 bases and V 0 bases, and 3 bases lay outside the gene matches. Per the germline V gene, CDR1 is SGHRS and CDR2 is YFSETQ. The CDR3 consists of 15 residues. The CDR3 DNA follows: TGCGCCAGCAGCTTGGAACAGGGGATCTACAATGAGCAGTTCTTC. Its protein product is CASSLEQGIYNEQFF.

This clone was observed a few times. The chain carries TRBV5-4 and TRBJ1-1; no reliable D call. From germline, CDR1 is SGHNT and CDR2 YYREEE (reference sequence). Trimming stripped 0 bases from V and 0 bases from J, with 9 bases between. The CDR3 is 15 residues long. This CDR3 is CASSLGQRMNTEAFF. For the CDR3, the DNA is TGTGCCAGCAGCTTGGGTCAGAGAATGAACACTGAAGCTTTCTTT.

The chain couples TRBV7-2 to TRBJ2-3; D is possibly TRBD1 (5 bases). Between the trimmed V and J ends, which lost 5 bases and 2 bases, there was a span of 17 bases. This CDR3 has 16 residues. Germline V gene sequence: CDR1 SGHTA, CDR2 FQGNSA. The CDR3 sequence is CASSPSGAYYTDTQYF. In DNA form, the CDR3 reads TGTGCCAGCAGCCCCAGTGGGGCATATTACACAGATACGCAGTATTTT. The full variable domain, its missing parts supplied by reference TRBV7-2 and TRBJ2-3, is GAGVSQSPSNKVTEKGKDVELRCDPISGHTALYWYRQSLGQGLEFLIYFQGNSAPDKSGLPSDRFSAERTGGSVSTLTIQRTQQEDSAVYLCASSPSGAYYTDTQYFGPGTRLTVL.

This clone showed up just a few times. The chain joins TRBV2 to TRBJ1-2, with 7 bases matching TRBD1. The V gene's germline CDR1 is SNHLY and CDR2 FYNNEI. The trim removed 3 bases at V and 6 bases at J, leaving 4 bases unmatched. CDR3 length: 13 residues. CDR3 residues: CASSETGLDGYTF. The CDR3 DNA reads as TGTGCCAGCAGTGAGACAGGGTTGGATGGCTACACCTTC.

This chain links TRBV5-1 with TRBJ2-5, with TRBD1 matching over 9 bases. This CDR3 spans 14 amino acids. CDR1 and CDR2 (germline): SGHRS, YFSETQ. V was clipped by 4 bases and J by 5 bases; unmatched bases: 6. This CDR3 is CASSIQGARETQYF. For the CDR3, the DNA is TGCGCCAGCAGCATACAGGGGGCGCGGGAGACCCAGTACTTC.